Below, one TCR beta chain is given with its context. These data originate in a study of blood T cell repertoires in COVID-19. Trimming pared 5 bases from V and 3 bases from J, leaving 10 bases between. The germline V gene has CDR1 SGHVS and CDR2 FNYEAQ. The CDR3 has 13 amino acids. This table comes from immunoSEQ multiplex PCR, and its TCRdb copy is limited to in-frame clones, with some not included. This sample has approximately 260,000 clones; roughly 84% occur once, and the top ten carry 3.4%. Grouping used clinical history reported by participants in a survey and questionnaire. The receptor comes from a man between 50 and 59 years old who had recovered from COVID-19. The sequenced sample was PBMCs or T cells enriched from blood (not recorded which). The chain has TRBV7-6 and TRBJ1-2; D might be TRBD1 (5 bases). The CDR3 sequence is CASSPTGDYGYTF. CDR3 in DNA: TGTGCCAGCAGCCCCACGGGGGACTATGGCTACACCTTC.